The 22 T cell receptor beta chains given below trace back to one sample, sequenced in a study of spatial heterogeneity in lung cancer. Study-wide findings and caveats: Counts that tracked tumor mutation counts were those of expanded intratumoral alpha and beta TCRs.

TCRdb ran MiXCR on the 5' RACE reads and lists one entry per CDR3 protein. Of 3,000 to 4,000 distinct CDR3 sequences in the sample, around 6% were seen once. Antigens for these TCRs are unknown. Documented time point: sample taken at primary tumor resection. The sequences come from lung tumor tissue, collected at surgery. The receptors stem from a female donor with early-stage non-small cell lung cancer.

The chain employs TRBV20-1 and TRBJ2-1; 14 bases are a match to TRBD2. The junction had 12 bases not matched to a gene; V was cut back by 2 bases and J by 0 bases. Germline V gives CDR1 DFQATT, CDR2 SNEGSKA (reference sequence). CDR3 length: 20 amino acids. For the CDR3, the DNA is TGCAGTGCTAGAAAAACCCCGACTAGCGGGAGGGCGTACTCCTACAATGAGCAGTTCTTC. It yields the protein CSARKTPTSGRAYSYNEQFF.

The V call is TRBV7-9, the J call TRBJ2-3; D is perhaps TRBD1 or TRBD2 (5 bases each). V was pared by 5 bases and J by 3 bases, with 12 bases between. This CDR3 has 14 residues. CDR1 and CDR2 (germline): SEHNR, FQNEAQ (reference sequence). The CDR3 reads CASSGDRWTDTQYF. DNA for the CDR3: TGTGCCAGCAGCGGGGACCGTTGGACAGATACGCAGTATTTT.

In regard to this clonotype: It may be a read error: a sequence one base away is much more abundant. The chain recombines TRBV5-1 with TRBJ2-1; maybe TRBD2 (5 bases). Germline CDR1 and CDR2: SGHRS and YFSETQ. The CDR3 is made up of 14 amino acids. DNA for the CDR3: TGCGTCAGCAGCGAAGAGGGCGGGTACAATGAGCAGTTCTTC. This codes for CVSSEEGGYNEQFF.

This clonotype counts as medium-sized. This chain uses TRBV28 with TRBJ2-3; perhaps TRBD2 as D (7 bases). The V gene's germline CDR1 is MDHEN and CDR2 SYDVKM. V gave up 5 bases and J gave up 5 bases, with 14 bases separating them. This CDR3 has 14 amino acids. The CDR3 DNA reads TGTGCCAGCAGTCAGATGGGAGGGGGAGATACGCAGTATTTT. This sequence encodes CASSQMGGGDTQYF.

This clonotype is classed as medium-sized. The rearrangement joins TRBV5-4 to TRBJ1-4; D unclear. Per the germline V gene, CDR1 is SGHNT and CDR2 is YYREEE (reference sequence). With 3 bases removed from V and 0 bases from J, the gap between germline ends came to 9 bases. CDR3 length equals 15 residues. The CDR3 protein is CASSSASSTNEKLFF. The CDR3 DNA sequence: TGTGCCAGCAGCTCCGCAAGCTCAACTAATGAAAAACTGTTTTTT.

By sample share, this clonotype is medium-sized (0.01 to 0.1%). The CDR3 bases are TGTGCCAGCAGTGGCGGACAGGAGGCTTACTATGGCTACACCTTC. Amino acids: CASSGGQEAYYGYTF. The chain couples TRBV28 to TRBJ1-2; 7 nucleotides agree with TRBD1. Germline V gene lookup returns CDR1 MDHEN and CDR2 SYDVKM. The CDR3 runs to 15 residues. V was pared by 5 bases and J by 3 bases, with 9 bases of the junction left unmatched.

This clonotype was seen repeatedly, ten times or more. The chain has TRBV3-1 and TRBJ2-1; D might be TRBD2 (6 bases). CDR1 is LGHDT, CDR2 YNNKEL, per germline (reference sequence). Trimming left V 7 bases short and J 8 bases short, with 15 bases between. The CDR3 totals 13 residues. In nucleotides, the CDR3 is TGTGCCAGCAATCGGGGAGGTGTCGATGAGCAGTTCTTC. This gives the protein CASNRGGVDEQFF.

This clonotype is medium-sized within its sample. V is TRBV6-5 and J is TRBJ2-6; 9 bases fit TRBD1. J was trimmed by 0 bases and V by 6 bases; bases with no gene match: 6. This CDR3 spans 17 amino acids. Germline-derived CDR1 and CDR2 are MNHEY and SVGAGI. The CDR3 here is CASRPGQGGSGANVLTF. The CDR3 DNA reads as TGTGCCAGCAGGCCGGGACAGGGAGGCTCTGGGGCCAACGTCCTGACTTTC.

This clonotype is classed as medium-sized. The chain joins TRBV29-1 to TRBJ2-2; 10 bases line up with TRBD2. There are 16 residues in the CDR3. Germline V gene data show CDR1 as SQVTM and CDR2 as ANQGSEA. After removal of 4 bases from V and 1 base from J, the junction contained 6 bases not matched to a gene. The DNA of the CDR3 is TGCAGCGTTGGCCTACGGACTAGCGGGAACACCGGGGAGCTGTTTTTT. It specifies CSVGLRTSGNTGELFF.

In its sample, this clonotype is medium-sized (0.01 to 0.1%). The chain recombines TRBV6-2 or TRBV6-3 with TRBJ2-3; D may be TRBD1 or TRBD2 (5 bases each). V lost 6 bases to trimming and J lost 6 bases, with 16 bases between them. This CDR3 spans 14 amino acids. Germline V gene sequence: CDR1 MNHEY, CDR2 SVGEGT. CDR3 coding DNA: TGTGCCAGCAGACCAGGACGGGGCCGGGATACGCAGTATTTT. The encoded protein is CASRPGRGRDTQYF.

By its share, this clonotype is medium-sized (0.01 to 0.1%). The chain joins TRBV29-1 to TRBJ2-1; D may match TRBD1 or TRBD2 (5 bases each). The CDR3 covers 12 residues. V was clipped by 4 bases and J by 6 bases, with 10 bases between them. Germline V lookup: CDR1 SQVTM, CDR2 ANQGSEA. The CDR3 spells CSVAGTSNEQFF. DNA for the CDR3: TGCAGCGTTGCCGGGACCTCCAATGAGCAGTTCTTC.

The rearrangement joins TRBV7-6 to TRBJ2-1; TRBD2 agrees at 7 bases. The J segment lost 8 bases and the V segment lost 8 bases, leaving 9 bases of the junction unmatched. This CDR3 spans 13 amino acids. Germline V gene sequence: CDR1 SGHVS, CDR2 FNYEAQ. CDR3 amino acids: CASAGRESDEQFF. The CDR3 DNA reads as TGTGCCAGCGCTGGGCGGGAGTCGGATGAGCAGTTCTTC.

This clonotype ranks as medium-sized. This chain uses TRBV20-1 with TRBJ1-1; D is undetermined. Deletions cut 4 bases from V and 0 bases from J, with 6 bases between. The CDR3 extends over 12 amino acids. Per the germline V gene, CDR1 is DFQATT and CDR2 is SNEGSKA (reference sequence). This CDR3 reads CSAITMNTEAFF. The DNA of the CDR3 is TGCAGTGCTATAACAATGAACACTGAAGCTTTCTTT.

This clonotype was seen ten or more times. The rearrangement joins TRBV7-2 to TRBJ1-4, with D perhaps TRBD1 (5 bases). Germline V gene sequence: CDR1 SGHTA, CDR2 FQGNSA. CDR3 length: 15 residues. The germline V and J ends were trimmed by 0 bases and 7 bases, with 12 bases remaining between them. CDR3 residues: CASSLAGQRAEKLFF. CDR3 sequence (DNA): TGTGCCAGCAGCTTAGCGGGGCAAAGGGCTGAAAAACTGTTTTTT. The whole variable domain, remainder taken from reference TRBV7-2 and TRBJ1-4, is GAGVSQSPSNKVTEKGKDVELRCDPISGHTALYWYRQSLGQGLEFLIYFQGNSAPDKSGLPSDRFSAERTGGSVSTLTIQRTQQEDSAVYLCASSLAGQRAEKLFFGSGTQLSVL.

This clonotype is medium-sized in the sample. The chain recombines TRBV7-9 with TRBJ2-5, with 14 bases matching TRBD2. The CDR3 contains 16 residues. The ends lost 5 bases at V and 9 bases at J; junction bases unmatched: 11. Germline V gene sequence: CDR1 SEHNR, CDR2 FQNEAQ (reference sequence). CDR3 nucleotide sequence: TGTGCCAGCAGCCCCGCTTCGGGACTAGCGGGGGCGGCCCAGTACTTC. Translation gives CASSPASGLAGAAQYF.

In its sample, this clonotype ranks as medium-sized. This chain links TRBV7-2 with TRBJ2-3; the D is unclear. Germline CDR1 and CDR2: SGHTA and FQGNSA. The CDR3 runs 16 residues. The V end lost 3 bases, the J end lost 6 bases, and 19 bases lay between the germline ends. CDR3 bases: TGTGCCAGCAGCTTTCAAGACCGTACCATGGGGGATACGCAGTATTTT. Translation: CASSFQDRTMGDTQYF. Full variable domain (outside the CDR3, taken from reference TRBV7-2 and TRBJ2-3): GAGVSQSPSNKVTEKGKDVELRCDPISGHTALYWYRQSLGQGLEFLIYFQGNSAPDKSGLPSDRFSAERTGGSVSTLTIQRTQQEDSAVYLCASSFQDRTMGDTQYFGPGTRLTVL.

In this sample, this clonotype turned up many times. The chain links TRBV29-1 to TRBJ2-3; either TRBD1 or TRBD2 may supply D (5 bases each). This CDR3 contains 14 residues. The V end lost 5 bases, the J end lost 8 bases, and 20 bases lay between the germline ends. Germline-derived CDR1 and CDR2 are SQVTM and ANQGSEA. CDR3 amino acids: CSVLSREGTGTQYF. DNA of the CDR3: TGCAGCGTTTTGTCAAGGGAAGGGACCGGTACGCAGTATTTT.

By share, this clonotype ranks as large. The genes are TRBV20-1 and TRBJ1-1; perhaps TRBD1 as D (6 bases). This CDR3 contains 14 residues. CDR1 DFQATT and CDR2 SNEGSKA come from the germline V gene (reference sequence). The V end lost 1 base, the J end lost 4 bases, and 13 bases lay between the germline ends. The DNA for the CDR3 is TGCAGTGCTAGAGCGGCCGGGGGCGGCACTGAAGCTTTCTTT. The encoded protein is CSARAAGGGTEAFF.

This clonotype is labeled medium-sized. J is TRBJ1-5 and V is TRBV12-3 or TRBV12-4; D not certain. CDR3 length equals 14 residues. V lost 6 bases, J lost 4 bases, and 13 bases lay in between. Here the CDR3 DNA reads TGTGCCAGCAGCATGACACCTAAGAATCAGCCCCAGCATTTT. This codes for CASSMTPKNQPQHF.

By frequency in the sample, this clonotype is large. The gene calls are TRBV28 and TRBJ2-7; D is ambiguous. The CDR3 has 15 residues. V was shortened by 0 bases and J by 2 bases, with 11 bases between the two germline ends. Germline values: CDR1 MDHEN, CDR2 SYDVKM. CDR3 bases: TGTGCCAGCAGTTTATGGGCCGCGGCGGCCTACGAGCAGTACTTC. It is translated as CASSLWAAAAYEQYF.

The rearrangement joins TRBV6-6 to TRBJ2-7; TRBD1 matches at 9 bases. CDR1 is MNHNY, CDR2 SVGAGI, per germline (reference sequence). CDR3 size: 17 residues. V dropped 5 bases and J dropped 0; count of bases not matched to a gene: 11. CDR3 nucleotides: TGTGCCAGCAGTCTTAACAGGGGGCGCGAAGACTCCTACGAGCAGTACTTC. It is translated as CASSLNRGREDSYEQYF.

Within the sample, this clonotype is medium-sized. The J gene is TRBJ2-1, the V gene TRBV3-1; TRBD1 might be the D (5 bases). Germline V gene lookup returns CDR1 LGHDT and CDR2 YNNKEL (reference sequence). Trimming pared 3 bases from V and 6 bases from J, leaving 9 bases between. There are 13 residues in the CDR3. For the CDR3, the DNA is TGTGCCAGCAGCCATTCCCAGGGCAATGAGCAGTTCTTC. Protein product: CASSHSQGNEQFF.